This entry concerns a single T cell receptor (beta chain). The antigen is unknown. Libraries were UMI-labeled 5' RACE TRB cDNA. TCRdb reprocessed the 5' RACE reads and reports one entry per CDR3 protein, with no DNA. The sample table sets out 130,000 or so distinct CDR3 sequences. CD45RO-CCR7+CD27+CD95- marked naive CD8+ T cells. The data stem from a study of CXCR3-negative and CXCR3-positive naive CD8 T cells. General study results and limits: TRB CDR3 hydrophobicity was greater in CXCR3-positive naive cells than in CXCR3-negative naive cells. Comparably high diversity was seen in both naive subsets, and much lower diversity in memory CD8+ cells.

Germline V gene data show CDR1 as SQVTM and CDR2 as ANQGSEA. The CDR3 covers 14 residues. The sequenced sample consisted of naive CXCR3+ CD8+ T cells from blood. Subset meaning: CD45RO-CCR7+CD27+CD95- naive CD8+ T cells expressing CXCR3 (TNR3+). The genes are TRBV29-1 and TRBJ2-1; TCRdb proposes TRBD1, but this gene call is untestable without DNA. This sequence originates from a human donor in good health. Some clones in this sample may be carry-over from other donors' samples. CDR3 residues: CSGKQGASYNEQFF.